Included here is one T cell receptor beta chain sequence, with context. Sequencing used immunoSEQ multiplex PCR; TCRdb keeps in-frame clones, though not all of them. The top ten clones hold around 0.38% of a sample with 1.4 million or so clones, approximately 98.5% of them seen once. This sample is drawn from a study of shared clonotypes between healthy human individuals. Overall study: Per donor, three plates held CD4 naive cells, three held CD4 memory, two held CD8 naive and one held CD8 memory.

Source material: naive CD4+ T cells sorted from blood. Stated subset: CD45RA+ positively selected. This receptor was identified in a man aged 25 to 40 in good health.

The CDR3 here is CASSGQGRVDGYTF. In DNA, the CDR3 is TGTGCCAGCAGCGGACAGGGTCGGGTTGATGGCTACACCTTC. The chain combines TRBV9 with TRBJ1-2; TRBD1 matches at 7 bases. The ends lost 3 bases at V and 6 bases at J; junction bases unmatched: 8. Germline V gene sequence: CDR1 SGDLS, CDR2 YYNGEE. This CDR3 is built from 14 residues.